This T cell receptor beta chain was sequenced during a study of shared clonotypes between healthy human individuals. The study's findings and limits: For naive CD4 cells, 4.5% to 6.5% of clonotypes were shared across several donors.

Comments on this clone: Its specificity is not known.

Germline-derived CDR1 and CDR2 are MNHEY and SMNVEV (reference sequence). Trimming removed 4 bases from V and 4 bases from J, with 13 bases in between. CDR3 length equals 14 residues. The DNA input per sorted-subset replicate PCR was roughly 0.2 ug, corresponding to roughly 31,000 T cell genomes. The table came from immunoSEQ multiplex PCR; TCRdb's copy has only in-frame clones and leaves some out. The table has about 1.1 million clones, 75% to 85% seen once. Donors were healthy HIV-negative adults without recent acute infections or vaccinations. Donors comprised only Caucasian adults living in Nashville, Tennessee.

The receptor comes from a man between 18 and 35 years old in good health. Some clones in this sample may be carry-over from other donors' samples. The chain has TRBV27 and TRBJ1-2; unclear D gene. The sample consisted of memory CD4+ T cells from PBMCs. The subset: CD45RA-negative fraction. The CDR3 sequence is CASSWNRQAYGYTF. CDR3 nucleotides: TGTGCCAGCAGTTGGAACCGGCAGGCCTATGGCTACACCTTC.